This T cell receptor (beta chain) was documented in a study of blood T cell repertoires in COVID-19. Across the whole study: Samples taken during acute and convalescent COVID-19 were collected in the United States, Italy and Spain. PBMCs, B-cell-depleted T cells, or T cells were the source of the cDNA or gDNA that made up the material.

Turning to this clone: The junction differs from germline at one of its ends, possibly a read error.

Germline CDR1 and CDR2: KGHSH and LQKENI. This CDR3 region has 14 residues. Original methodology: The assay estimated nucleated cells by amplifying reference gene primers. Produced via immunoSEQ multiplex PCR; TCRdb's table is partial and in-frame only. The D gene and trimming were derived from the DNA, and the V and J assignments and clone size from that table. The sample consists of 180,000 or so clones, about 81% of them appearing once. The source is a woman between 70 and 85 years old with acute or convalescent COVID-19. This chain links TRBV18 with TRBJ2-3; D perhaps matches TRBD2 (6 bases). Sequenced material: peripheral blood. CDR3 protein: CASTPSDNTDTQYF. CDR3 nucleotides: TGTGCCAGCACACCTAGCGACAACACAGATACGCAGTATTTT.